This TCR beta chain originates from a study of regulatory T cells in long-lasting Graves disease (dated by TCRdb to the early 2020s). Background on the whole study: Newly diagnosed Graves' disease patients had taken antithyroid drugs for less than 3 months. This study used TCR sequencing and RNA sequencing of peripheral blood to compare persistent Graves' disease patients against newly diagnosed Graves' disease patients. The study was registered as a clinical trial and conducted in China. TCR sequencing covered approximately 13 persistent and around 20 newly diagnosed Graves' disease patients, some 35 samples in total.

This clonotype occurred a few times. Its cognate antigen has yet to be identified. Base quality data are lacking; no much larger clone is found one base away. Libraries were made using multiplex PCR. The sequencing machine was an Illumina HiSeq 4000. CDR3 regions were amplified by Arm-PCR with iRepertoire HTBI primers to construct TCR beta libraries. Before sequencing, the PCR products underwent gel purification. The authors processed their data as follows. A total of roughly 67 TRBV and under 15 TRBJ segments were identified across samples and were used for gene usage analysis of CDR3 amino acid clonotypes. Filtered high-quality paired reads were merged into contigs using COPE and FqMerger. BLAST was used to align contigs to IMGT TRBV, TRBD and TRBJ reference genes, with CDR3 defined following IMGT. Highly expanded clones were defined as clonotypes with a frequency above 0.1%. Repertoire diversity was measured by Shannon entropy, and V-J evenness by the Gini coefficient. A clonotype found in more than one individual was treated as public. TCRdb reprocessing: public reads trimmed at Q25 with fastp, clones called with MiXCR, in-frame beta chains kept. For every CDR3 protein sequence, its rows merge into one entry that carries the most common genes and DNA. None of the V and J calls come from the authors' own analysis; TCRdb made them. The sample includes about 420,000 distinct CDR3 sequences, with about a sixth observed a single time. Of the sample, about 25% is held by the ten largest clones.

In light of the paper, this sample's time point label describes: newly diagnosed GD, antithyroid drugs for less than 3 months. For both TCR sequencing and RNA sequencing, RNA was extracted from PBMCs using TRIzol. The diagnosis of Graves' disease was made according to American Thyroid Association guidelines. The patients came from an endocrinology department in Xi'an, China. Each patient gave roughly 10 milliliters of peripheral blood, collected in an EDTA anticoagulant tube. Ficoll Paque Plus density gradient separation was used to isolate PBMCs, and no further T cell sorting was done. RNA quality was checked with an Agilent 2100 Bioanalyzer and agarose gel, and concentration with a NanoDrop 2000. What the authors observed across the whole study: Compared with newly diagnosed patients, patients with persistent Graves' disease had lower TCR Shannon entropy and fewer highly expanded clones, which suggests clonal expansion. Patients with persistent disease shared more public clonotypes (under 3,000) than newly diagnosed patients did (nearly 1,000). Sequencing and analysis were restricted to the TCR beta chain. As a limitation, the authors acknowledged that the small sample size may reduce accuracy. Peripheral blood alone was examined, since thyroid tissue, which constituted the primary lesion, could not be accessed.

In addition, the sample was reused for a study of T cells in Graves' hyperthyroidism and ophthalmopathy. As that second study puts it: Stable Graves' hyperthyroidism was defined as no progression to ophthalmopathy during 18 months of follow-up. Hyperthyroidism patients were newly diagnosed, with disease duration under 2 months, and aged 18 to 65 years. Exclusion was applied to patients with uncontrolled infections, other autoimmune diseases, pregnancy or lactation. Diagnoses were established on the basis of clinical symptoms, serum thyroxine and TRAb, thyroid ultrasound, and orbital computed tomography. The first round of RT-PCR for the TCR CDR3 was performed with the HTBI primer set and the Qiagen OneStep RT-PCR kit. Most expanded thyroid clonotypes (frequency above 0.001) were also detected in blood, suggesting blood repertoires may reflect thyroid immune responses. A 13 V-J signature model separated ophthalmopathy from stable hyperthyroidism, with 87.88% sensitivity and roughly 82% specificity in cross-validation and 80%/75% in testing. During validation, the model predicted progression to ophthalmopathy a median of approximately 6 months ahead of onset, with just under 71% sensitivity and 72% to 80% specificity. A discovery cohort of about a hundred patients, roughly 45 with Graves' ophthalmopathy and approximately 60 with stable Graves' hyperthyroidism, was used to find distinguishing TCR V-J signatures. An independent validation cohort of 18 to 20 hyperthyroidism patients and approximately 16 patients who later progressed to ophthalmopathy tested prospective prediction of ophthalmopathy. The approximately 95 discovery patients were divided at random into training and test sets in a 7:3 ratio. Thyroid tissue and blood T-cell repertoires from several Graves' hyperthyroidism patients were also compared in the study. After sampling, hyperthyroidism patients received methimazole starting at 30 mg daily, and ophthalmopathy patients received high-dose intravenous methylprednisolone. A second multiplex PCR round built the libraries, followed by size selection and purification. Libraries were sequenced paired-end with 100 bp reads on an Illumina HiSeq2000. SOAPnuke was used to process the raw data, removing reads that contained adapters or uncalled bases, had a mean Phred below 15, or lacked an exact match to the constant primer or identifier. High-quality paired reads were merged with COPE v1.2.5, and unique nucleotide sequences were defined as clonotypes. MiTCR v1.1 was used to align clonotypes to the IMGT TRBV, TRBD and TRBJ reference segments. Analysis was restricted to V-J combinations with a frequency above 0.0001, which covered roughly 99% of repertoires. The TCS score was defined as the ratio of F50 (clonal expansion) to E x V (chaos), calculated using BLOSUM62-based TCRdist between CDR3 peptides within each V-J. Welch's t-statistics and random forest reduced 500 to 550 V-J features to 13, which were used in a naive Bayes classifier (R e1071). No statistical method was used to set the sample size in advance, and investigators knew the group allocation. TCR Vbeta CDR3 sequencing of roughly 140 peripheral blood samples (approximately 44 ophthalmopathy, roughly 72 hyperthyroidism and roughly 17 progressor patients) is reported in the paper.

The sequenced sample was peripheral blood mononuclear cells (PBMCs), obtained at new diagnosis, from a patient treated with antithyroid drugs. This receptor was obtained from a woman aged 18-29 years with Graves disease. Donor details come from another sample of the same person, matched by shared clones.

The nucleotides are TGTGCCACCAGGGGCTTGGGGGCTGAAGCTTTCTTT. It translates as CATRGLGAEAFF. The chain uses TRBV24-1 and TRBJ1-1, and the D gene may be TRBD1, 5 bases matching. The junction carries 11 bases between V and J, which are trimmed by 7 bases and 6 bases respectively. Taken from cysteine to phenylalanine, the CDR3 has 12 residues. Kept here is only the CDR3 DNA, which spans 36 bases and is read in frame from base 1. The germline V gene gives CDR1 as KGHDR and CDR2 as SFDVKD.